The present T cell receptor beta chain was sequenced within a study of CD8+CD57+ T cells in acquired aplastic anemia. Study context: An average of around 3.5 ug of DNA was obtained from sorted CD4+ and CD8+ cells.

By flow cytometry, patients selected for sequencing had shown an expansion of CD8+CD57+ cells. According to the study, genomic DNA was the template for TCR beta VDJ and CDR3 profiling. From the reads, TCRdb called clonotypes with MiXCR, one entry per CDR3 protein. The sample holds roughly 170,000 distinct CDR3 sequences, around 50% seen once. The sample comprised sorted CD4+, CD8+, or CD8+CD57+ T cells (not recorded which) from PBMCs. This sequence was found in a human donor with aplastic anemia.

CDR3 nucleotide sequence: TGTGCCAGTAGTACCCAGACCTGGTTGGGGGAGACCCAGTACTTC. Translation gives CASSTQTWLGETQYF. The chain joins TRBV19 to TRBJ2-5; D is unresolved. Trimming cost V 4 bases and J 5 bases, with 17 bases left between them. The CDR3 is 15 residues long. CDR1 is LNHDA and CDR2 is SQIVND in the germline V gene (reference sequence).